The 25 T cell receptor beta chains below were found in one sample sequenced in a study of T cell responses to AZD1222 COVID-19 vaccine. Measured with immunoSEQ multiplex PCR; TCRdb has only the in-frame clones, and not every one. The sample consists of some 170,000 clones, just under 90% of them appearing once. The sample in question was peripheral blood, obtained 28 days after the second dose of the MenACWY control vaccine. All receptors derive from an adult who received the MenACWY meningococcal vaccine as a control.

The V call is TRBV30, the J call TRBJ1-2; D gene unclear. Germline V gives CDR1 GTSNPN, CDR2 SVGIG (reference sequence). V shed 3 bases and J shed 8 bases, with 16 bases lying between them. The length of the CDR3 is 13 residues. The CDR3 nucleotides read TGTGCCTGGAGGGTCCAAGGAGCGCCCGGCTACACCTTC. It yields the protein CAWRVQGAPGYTF.

This clone came up a few times. J is TRBJ1-1 and V is TRBV11-2; D is uncertain. Germline CDR1 is SGHAT and CDR2 is FQNNGV. The CDR3 sequence is 13 residues long. V was pared by 1 base and J by 6 bases, with 9 bases between. The CDR3 loop is CASSLAYPPEAFF. CDR3 coding DNA: TGTGCCAGCAGCTTAGCTTACCCCCCTGAAGCTTTCTTT.

The chain carries TRBV7-6 and TRBJ2-7; D remains ambiguous. V lost 1 base and J 1 base, leaving 8 bases between the germline ends. From germline, CDR1 is SGHVS and CDR2 FNYEAQ. The CDR3 runs 14 residues. CDR3: CASSLDPESYEQYF. CDR3 in DNA: TGTGCCAGCAGCTTAGATCCAGAGTCCTACGAGCAGTACTTC.

V and J are TRBV4-3 and TRBJ2-7; 8 bases fit TRBD1. The CDR3 consists of 14 residues. Germline CDR1 is LGHNA and CDR2 is YSLEER. V shed 0 bases, J shed 3 bases, and the junction held 1 base outside the gene matches. The CDR3 region is CASSQETGGYEQYF. Here the CDR3 DNA reads TGCGCCAGCAGCCAAGAAACAGGGGGCTACGAGCAGTACTTC.

The gene calls are TRBV5-6 and TRBJ1-1; TRBD1 might be the D (6 bases). The CDR3 has 15 residues. V was pared by 0 bases and J by 1 base, with 10 bases between. The V gene's germline CDR1 is SGHDT and CDR2 YYEEEE. This chain's CDR3 is CASSLVPGQNTEAFF. CDR3 coding DNA: TGTGCCAGCAGCTTGGTCCCGGGACAGAACACTGAAGCTTTCTTT.

The J gene is TRBJ2-1, the V gene TRBV30; 11 bases are shared with TRBD2. CDR3 length equals 17 residues. J gave up 4 bases and V 3 bases, and 11 bases lay outside the gene matches. Germline lookup yields CDR1 GTSNPN and CDR2 SVGIG (reference sequence). The CDR3 sequence: CAWRKSTSGSTYNEQFF. The CDR3, as DNA: TGTGCCTGGAGGAAATCTACTAGCGGGAGTACATACAATGAGCAGTTCTTC.

V is TRBV6-5 and J is TRBJ1-2, with D perhaps TRBD1 (5 bases). Germline V gene lookup returns CDR1 MNHEY and CDR2 SVGAGI. The CDR3 runs 10 residues. Trimming shortened V by 8 bases and J by 14 bases, and 15 bases separated the two germline ends. CDR3 amino acids: CASFGTGETF. The CDR3 region has the DNA TGTGCCAGCTTTGGAACAGGCGAAACCTTC.

The V call is TRBV10-2, the J call TRBJ2-5; no reliable D call. From germline, CDR1 is WSHSY and CDR2 SAAADI. The V and J ends lost 2 bases and 5 bases respectively, with 3 bases between them. The CDR3 contains 11 residues. The DNA for the CDR3 is TGCGCCAGCAGTGAGGGGGAGACCCAGTACTTC. This encodes CASSEGETQYF.

Note on this clone: The same CDR3 also results from other DNA sequences found in this sample. The V gene is TRBV9, the J gene TRBJ2-1, with no clear D. V was pared by 3 bases and J by 6 bases, with 7 bases between. The CDR3 has 12 residues. CDR1 is SGDLS, CDR2 YYNGEE, per germline. The CDR3 DNA sequence: TGTGCCAGCAGCGGGACGGTCAATGAGCAGTTCTTC. It encodes CASSGTVNEQFF. Variable domain in full (rest from reference TRBV9 and TRBJ2-1): DSGVTQTPKHLITATGQRVTLRCSPRSGDLSVYWYQQSLDQGLQFLIQYYNGEERAKGNILERFSAQQFPDLHSELNLSSLELGDSALYFCASSGTVNEQFFGPGTRLTVL.

CDR3 in DNA: TGTGCCAGCAGTTTGGTCGGGTTGCAGGGCTTTGATGGCTACACCTTC. Protein: CASSLVGLQGFDGYTF. The rearrangement uses TRBV28 and TRBJ1-2, with a tentative D call TRBD1 (5 bases). CDR1 and CDR2 from the germline V gene are MDHEN and SYDVKM. Deletions cut 3 bases from V and 6 bases from J, with 20 bases between. The CDR3 is 16 residues long.

V gene TRBV7-9 combines with J gene TRBJ1-4; possible D gene TRBD1, 5 bases. Trimming removed 3 bases at V and 4 bases at J, with 18 bases between. The CDR3 extends over 17 amino acids. Germline values: CDR1 SEHNR, CDR2 FQNEAQ (reference sequence). DNA of the CDR3: TGTGCCAGCAGCTTTACGGGGTCGGGGGACCTTAATGAAAAACTGTTTTTT. This encodes CASSFTGSGDLNEKLFF.

The chain uses TRBV28 and TRBJ2-7; 8 positions match TRBD2. CDR1 MDHEN and CDR2 SYDVKM come from the germline V gene. V gave up 7 bases and J gave up 5 bases; unmatched junction bases: 7. The CDR3 sequence is 13 residues long. CDR3 bases: TGTGCCAGCATACCCGGGGGGGGTCACGAGCAGTACTTC. Translated: CASIPGGGHEQYF.

The genes are TRBV7-9 and TRBJ2-7; D is possibly TRBD1 or TRBD2 (5 bases each). From germline, CDR1 is SEHNR and CDR2 FQNEAQ (reference sequence). Trimming removed 5 bases at V and 0 bases at J, with 14 bases between. The CDR3 totals 15 residues. Written as DNA, the CDR3 is TGTGCCAGCAGCCCAATGGGGGATATCTCCTACGAGCAGTACTTC. As protein: CASSPMGDISYEQYF.

The gene calls are TRBV10-3 and TRBJ2-3; D is unclear. CDR1 is ENHRY and CDR2 is SYGVKD in the germline V gene. V lost 4 bases and J 3 bases, leaving 8 bases between the germline ends. The CDR3 runs 13 residues. CDR3 protein: CAISAPGTDTQYF. The CDR3 DNA follows: TGTGCCATCAGTGCCCCCGGTACAGATACGCAGTATTTT.

The chain employs TRBV6-1 and TRBJ2-7; 10 bases agree with TRBD2. The ends lost 0 bases at V and 0 bases at J; junction bases unmatched: 2. Germline values: CDR1 MNHNS, CDR2 SASEGT. The CDR3 sequence is 16 residues long. The CDR3 DNA sequence: TGTGCCAGCAGTGAAGCACCTAGCGGGAGCTCCTACGAGCAGTACTTC. This sequence encodes CASSEAPSGSSYEQYF.

DNA of the CDR3: TGTGCCAGCAGTCCCCCCAGCGGCGGCTACACCTTC. This gives the protein CASSPPSGGYTF. J is TRBJ1-2 and V is TRBV6-5, with no clear D. The V end was cut by 5 bases, the J end by 8 bases, with 12 bases between. The CDR3 is made up of 12 amino acids. Germline V CDR1 and CDR2: MNHEY, SVGAGI.

This clone was seen only once. The chain joins TRBV10-1 to TRBJ2-7, with a weak D call TRBD1 (7 bases). The CDR3 covers 14 residues. The ends were cut back, 8 bases at V and 3 bases at J, with 17 bases in the middle. Germline V gene lookup returns CDR1 WNHNN and CDR2 SYGVQD (reference sequence). The DNA for the CDR3 is TGCGCCAGCGGACCCCGCAGGGGGGTCTACGAGCAGTACTTC. Encoded protein: CASGPRRGVYEQYF.

The V call is TRBV6-5, the J call TRBJ2-7, with 13 bases lining up with TRBD2. V dropped 7 bases and J dropped 0; count of bases not matched to a gene: 3. Germline V gene lookup returns CDR1 MNHEY and CDR2 SVGAGI. The CDR3 runs to 15 residues. The CDR3 loop is CASNGLAGDSYEQYF. CDR3 DNA: TGTGCCAGCAACGGACTAGCGGGAGACTCCTACGAGCAGTACTTC.

This clone has more than one count but fewer than ten. The CDR3 sequence is CASSPLDRGRGGYTF. The DNA of the CDR3 is TGTGCCAGCTCACCCCTGGACAGGGGGCGAGGTGGCTACACCTTC. V usage is TRBV18 and J usage is TRBJ1-2, with 11 positions matching TRBD1. Germline V lookup: CDR1 KGHSH, CDR2 LQKENI. Germline trimming cut 3 bases from V and 7 bases from J; bases unmatched to any gene: 7. The CDR3 spans 15 residues.

The chain links TRBV6-2 or TRBV6-3 to TRBJ2-7, with 13 bases aligning to TRBD2. The junction had 5 bases not matched to a gene; V was cut back by 5 bases and J by 4 bases. The CDR3 runs to 15 residues. Per germline, CDR1 MNHEY and CDR2 SVGEGT. CDR3 sequence: CASSHTGLAGYEQYF. As DNA, the CDR3 is TGTGCCAGCAGTCACACGGGACTAGCGGGGTACGAGCAGTACTTC.

The chain carries TRBV5-6 and TRBJ1-2; D ambiguous. The CDR3 is 13 residues long. Germline V gene lookup returns CDR1 SGHDT and CDR2 YYEEEE. Trimming removed 6 bases from V and 6 bases from J, with 15 bases in between. The CDR3 region is CASNRAQGDGYTF. CDR3 in DNA: TGTGCCAGCAACCGGGCGCAAGGAGATGGCTACACCTTC.

The V and J genes are TRBV28 and TRBJ1-6; no definite D call. Trimming left V 5 bases short and J 3 bases short, with 8 bases between. There are 14 residues in the CDR3. Germline CDR1 MDHEN, CDR2 SYDVKM. The CDR3 reads CASSTSDYNSPLHF. The DNA of the CDR3 is TGTGCCAGCAGTACTTCTGACTATAATTCACCCCTCCACTTT.

The chain is built from TRBV28 and TRBJ2-7; 8 positions agree with TRBD2. Germline CDR1 is MDHEN and CDR2 is SYDVKM. The CDR3 covers 15 residues. V trimming: 2 bases; J trimming: 3 bases; junction bases outside the gene matches: 6. The CDR3 is CASSLTSGMYYEQYF. CDR3 nucleotide sequence: TGTGCCAGCAGTTTAACTAGCGGCATGTACTACGAGCAGTACTTC.

This sequence joins TRBV9 and TRBJ1-6; tentatively, D is TRBD1 (5 bases). Germline CDR1 reads SGDLS; CDR2 reads YYNGEE. Trimming left V 4 bases short and J 7 bases short, with 18 bases between. This CDR3 is 16 amino acids long. The CDR3 here is CASSPTLGRRNSPLHF. The CDR3 DNA sequence: TGTGCCAGCAGCCCTACGTTGGGGCGCAGGAATTCACCCCTCCACTTT. Using reference TRBV9 and TRBJ1-6 for the parts outside the CDR3, the full variable domain is DSGVTQTPKHLITATGQRVTLRCSPRSGDLSVYWYQQSLDQGLQFLIQYYNGEERAKGNILERFSAQQFPDLHSELNLSSLELGDSALYFCASSPTLGRRNSPLHFGNGTRLTVT.

J is TRBJ1-5 and V is TRBV28, with D hard to call. V shed 2 bases and J shed 5 bases, with 13 bases lying between them. This CDR3 comprises 15 residues. Looked up from germline, CDR1 is MDHEN and CDR2 is SYDVKM. In DNA form, the CDR3 reads TGTGCCAGCAGTTTAATTGCTTGGGGATATCAGCCCCAGCATTTT. Its protein is CASSLIAWGYQPQHF.